Listed here are 2 T cell receptor beta chains from one sample, sequenced in a study of T-cell memory formation after mild COVID-19. MiXCR, run by TCRdb on the 5' RACE reads, gives a single entry per CDR3 protein. The sample lists about 320,000 distinct CDR3 sequences, roughly an eighth occurring once. Sequencing input: PBMCs or a T cell subset sorted from them (not recorded which). Every receptor here comes from a man between 18 and 29 years old who had mild COVID-19 (a few samples of this study predate the infection). Cell type and time point are not known.

This clonotype was seen ten or more times. This chain uses TRBV24-1 with TRBJ1-1, with 9 bases that match TRBD1. Losses at the gene ends were 12 bases for V and 5 bases for J; bases not matched to a gene: 9. The CDR3 runs 13 residues. The germline CDR1 and CDR2 sequences are KGHDR and SFDVKD. This CDR3 reads CASRGQGTTEAFF. DNA of the CDR3: TGTGCCTCTCGGGGACAGGGAACTACTGAAGCTTTCTTT.

In this sample, this clonotype turned up a few times. Here the CDR3 DNA reads TGTGCCAGCAGGCAGGGGACTGAAGCTTTCTTT. It specifies CASRQGTEAFF. The gene calls are TRBV7-9 and TRBJ1-1; D might be TRBD1 (6 bases). V lost 6 bases and J lost 5, with 7 bases in between. This CDR3 is built from 11 residues. CDR1 SEHNR and CDR2 FQNEAQ come from the germline V gene (reference sequence).